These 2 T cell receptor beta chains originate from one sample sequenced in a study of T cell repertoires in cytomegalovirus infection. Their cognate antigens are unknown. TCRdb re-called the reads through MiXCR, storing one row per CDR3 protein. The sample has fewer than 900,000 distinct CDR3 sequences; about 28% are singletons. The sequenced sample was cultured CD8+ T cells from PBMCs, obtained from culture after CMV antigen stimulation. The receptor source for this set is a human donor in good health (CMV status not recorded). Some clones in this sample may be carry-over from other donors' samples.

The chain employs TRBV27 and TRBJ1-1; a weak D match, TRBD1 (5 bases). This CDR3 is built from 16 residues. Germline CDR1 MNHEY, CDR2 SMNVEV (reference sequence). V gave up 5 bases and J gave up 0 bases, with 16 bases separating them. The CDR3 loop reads CASSTLAGLLNTEAFF. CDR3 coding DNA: TGTGCCAGCAGTACCCTCGCGGGGCTTCTGAACACTGAAGCTTTCTTT.

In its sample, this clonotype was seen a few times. CDR3 sequence reads: CASSSAGDSYNEQFF. CDR3 nucleotides: TGTGCCAGCAGCTCGGCGGGAGACTCCTACAATGAGCAGTTCTTC. This sequence joins TRBV9 and TRBJ2-1, with 7 positions matching TRBD2. With 4 bases clipped from V and 0 bases from J, the junction kept 4 bases outside the gene matches. Germline CDR1 is SGDLS and CDR2 is YYNGEE. This CDR3 region has 15 residues. The full variable domain, its missing parts supplied by reference TRBV9 and TRBJ2-1, is DSGVTQTPKHLITATGQRVTLRCSPRSGDLSVYWYQQSLDQGLQFLIQYYNGEERAKGNILERFSAQQFPDLHSELNLSSLELGDSALYFCASSSAGDSYNEQFFGPGTRLTVL.